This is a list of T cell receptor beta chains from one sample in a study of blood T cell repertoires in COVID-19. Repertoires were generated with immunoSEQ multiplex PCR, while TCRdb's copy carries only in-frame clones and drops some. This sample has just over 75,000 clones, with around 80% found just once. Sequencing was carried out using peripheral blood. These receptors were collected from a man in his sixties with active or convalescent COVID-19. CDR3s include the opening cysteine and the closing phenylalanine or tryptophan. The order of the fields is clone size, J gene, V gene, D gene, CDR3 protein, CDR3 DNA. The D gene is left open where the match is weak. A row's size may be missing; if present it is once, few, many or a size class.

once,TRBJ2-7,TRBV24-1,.,CATSDGAGYEQYF,TGTGCCACCAGTGATGGGGCAGGCTACGAGCAGTACTTC
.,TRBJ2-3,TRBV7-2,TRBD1,CASIRTGGSDTQYF,TGTGCCAGCATCAGGACAGGGGGCTCAGATACGCAGTATTTT
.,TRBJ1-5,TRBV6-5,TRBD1,CASSRTGEAQPQHF,TGTGCCAGCAGCCGGACAGGGGAAGCTCAGCCCCAGCATTTT
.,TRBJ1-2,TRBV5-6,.,CASSLDQGNLLILGYTF,TGTGCCAGCAGCTTGGACCAGGGTAACTTGCTGATTCTTGGCTACACCTTC
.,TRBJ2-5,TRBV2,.,CASSEPGLETQYF,TGTGCCAGCAGTGAACCAGGGTTAGAGACCCAGTACTTC
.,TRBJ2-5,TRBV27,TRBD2,CASSDLRLAGGTQYF,TGTGCCAGCAGCGACCTCAGACTAGCGGGGGGGACCCAGTACTTC
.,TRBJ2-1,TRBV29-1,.,CSGQTGGAQGSVYNEQFF,TGCAGCGGGCAAACGGGGGGCGCTCAGGGGTCAGTCTACAATGAGCAGTTCTTC
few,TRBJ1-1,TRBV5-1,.,CASSLNRLRMNTEAFF,TGCGCCAGCAGCCTAAATCGACTACGCATGAACACTGAAGCTTTCTTT
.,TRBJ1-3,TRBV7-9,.,CASSLSPGSSGNTIYF,TGTGCCAGCAGCTTAAGCCCGGGGTCCTCTGGAAACACCATATATTTT
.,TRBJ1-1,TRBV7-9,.,CASDQQGLAGTEAFF,TGTGCCAGCGATCAACAGGGTTTAGCGGGGACTGAAGCTTTCTTT
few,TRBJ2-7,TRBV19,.,CASSTGRGSYEQYF,TGTGCCAGTAGTACCGGCAGGGGCTCCTACGAGCAGTACTTC
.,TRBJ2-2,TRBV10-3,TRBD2,CAISEGEGIGELFF,TGTGCCATCAGTGAGGGGGAGGGAATCGGGGAGCTGTTTTTT
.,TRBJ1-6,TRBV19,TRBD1,CASAGNGQDSSPLHF,TGTGCCAGCGCAGGCAACGGACAGGACTCTTCACCCCTCCACTTT
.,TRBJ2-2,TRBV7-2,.,CASSLQAGQLKELFF,TGTGCCAGCAGCCTGCAGGCCGGACAGCTGAAGGAGCTGTTTTTT
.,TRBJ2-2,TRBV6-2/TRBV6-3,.,CASSPGGIPWWVF,TGTGCCAGCAGTCCCGGAGGGATCCCTTGGTGGGTTTTT
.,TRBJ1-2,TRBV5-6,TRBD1,CASSSDRGIGGYTF,TGTGCCAGCAGTTCGGACAGGGGGATCGGCGGCTACACCTTC
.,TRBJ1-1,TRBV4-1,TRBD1,CASSQSGTVNTEAFF,TGCGCCAGCAGCCAGTCCGGGACAGTGAACACTGAAGCTTTCTTT
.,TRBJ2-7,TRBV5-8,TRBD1,CASSRGQGANEQYF,TGTGCCAGCAGCCGTGGACAGGGGGCCAACGAGCAGTACTTC
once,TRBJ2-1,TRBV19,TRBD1,CASSMIPGQNSLYNEQFF,TGTGCCAGTAGTATGATACCGGGACAGAATTCCCTTTACAATGAGCAGTTCTTC
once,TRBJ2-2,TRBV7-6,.,CASSLASPTNTGELFF,TGTGCCAGCAGCTTAGCTTCCCCTACGAACACCGGGGAGCTGTTTTTT
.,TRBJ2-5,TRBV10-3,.,CAISEASDGETQYF,TGTGCCATCAGTGAGGCTAGTGACGGAGAGACCCAGTACTTC
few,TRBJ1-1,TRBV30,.,CAWSATAHWDTEAFF,TGTGCCTGGAGTGCAACAGCTCACTGGGACACTGAAGCTTTCTTT
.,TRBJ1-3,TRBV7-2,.,CAGSERAGNTIYF,TGTGCCGGTAGTGAGAGAGCTGGAAACACCATATATTTT
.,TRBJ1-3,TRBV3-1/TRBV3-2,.,CASSTPGNTIYF,TGTGCCAGCAGCACTCCCGGGAACACCATATATTTT
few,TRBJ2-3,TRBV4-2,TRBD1,CASSPTTGGVDTQYF,TGTGCCAGCAGCCCCACGACAGGGGGTGTAGATACGCAGTATTTT
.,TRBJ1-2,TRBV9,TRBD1,CASSVEGQGLQGYTF,TGTGCCAGCAGCGTAGAGGGACAGGGGCTCCAAGGCTACACCTTC
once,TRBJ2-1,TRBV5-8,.,CASRSGQTYNEQFF,TGTGCCAGCAGGTCGGGACAAACCTACAATGAGCAGTTCTTC
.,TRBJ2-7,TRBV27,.,CARRVEQYF,TGTGCCAGGCGAGTAGAGCAGTACTTC
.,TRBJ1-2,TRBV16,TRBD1,CASSQSRTGALGYTF,TGTGCCAGCAGCCAATCACGGACAGGGGCCCTTGGCTACACCTTC
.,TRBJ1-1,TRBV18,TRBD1,CASLPQGAGGEAFF,TGTGCCAGCTTACCACAGGGGGCAGGAGGTGAAGCTTTCTTT
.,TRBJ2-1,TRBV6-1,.,CASSDRNEQFF,TGTGCCAGCAGTGACCGCAATGAGCAGTTCTTC
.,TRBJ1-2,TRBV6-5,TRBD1,CATLDRAGNGYTF,TGTGCCACCCTGGACAGGGCAGGCAATGGCTACACCTTC
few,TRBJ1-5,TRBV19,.,CASSYQGMSEPQHF,TGTGCCAGTAGCTACCAGGGCATGTCCGAGCCCCAGCATTTT
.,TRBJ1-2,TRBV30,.,CAWNGGVGYTF,TGTGCCTGGAATGGGGGGGTTGGCTACACCTTC
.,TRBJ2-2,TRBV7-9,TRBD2,CASSPHSLAANTGELFF,TGTGCCAGCAGCCCCCATAGCCTAGCGGCGAACACCGGGGAGCTGTTTTTT
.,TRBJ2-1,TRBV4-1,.,CASSPGRGGINEQFF,TGCGCCAGCAGCCCAGGGAGGGGGGGGATCAATGAGCAGTTCTTC
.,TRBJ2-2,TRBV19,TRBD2,CASSIWEGSTGELFF,TGTGCCAGTAGTATCTGGGAGGGGAGCACCGGGGAGCTGTTTTTT
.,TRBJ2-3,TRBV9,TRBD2,CASSASRGTTDTQYF,TGTGCCAGCAGCGCCTCGCGGGGGACCACAGATACGCAGTATTTT
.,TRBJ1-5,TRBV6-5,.,CASSYGAGWQPQHF,TGTGCCAGCAGTTACGGGGCAGGGTGGCAGCCCCAGCATTTT
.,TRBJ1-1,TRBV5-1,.,CASSLSGGDTEAFF,TGCGCCAGCAGCTTGTCCGGGGGGGACACTGAAGCTTTCTTT
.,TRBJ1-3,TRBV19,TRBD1,CASSIRGQDGSGNTIYF,TGTGCCAGTAGTATCCGGGGACAGGATGGCTCTGGAAACACCATATATTTT
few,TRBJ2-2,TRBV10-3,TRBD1,CAIRPGQGRGNTGELFF,TGTGCCATCAGACCGGGACAGGGGCGAGGTAACACCGGGGAGCTGTTTTTT
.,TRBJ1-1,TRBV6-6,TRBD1,CASHRGGENTEAFF,TGTGCCAGCCACAGGGGTGGAGAAAACACTGAAGCTTTCTTT
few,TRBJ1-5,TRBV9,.,CASSVGAGQPQHF,TGTGCCAGCAGCGTAGGGGCAGGCCAGCCCCAGCATTTT
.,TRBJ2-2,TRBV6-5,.,CASSYSTNTGELFF,TGTGCCAGCAGTTACTCGACTAACACCGGGGAGCTGTTTTTT